The 27 T cell receptor beta chains in this list originate from one sample, sequenced in a study of blood T cell repertoires in COVID-19. The repertoire was sequenced with immunoSEQ multiplex PCR; TCRdb's copy has only in-frame clones and lacks some. The sample consists of around 180,000 clones, around 90% of them appearing once. The sample consisted of peripheral blood. These receptor sequences come from a man aged 60-69 years with acute or convalescent COVID-19.

The chain recombines TRBV6-5 with TRBJ2-1, with 12 bases fitting TRBD2. Trimming at V came to 5 bases and at J to 10 bases, leaving 9 bases not matched to a gene. CDR1 is MNHEY, CDR2 SVGAGI, per germline. The CDR3 extends over 15 amino acids. CDR3 sequence (DNA): TGTGCCAGCAGTAGGACTAGCGGGGCCCCGCGGGAGCAGTTCTTC. Residues: CASSRTSGAPREQFF.

V and J are TRBV19 and TRBJ1-6, with 8 bases lining up with TRBD1. Germline V gene lookup returns CDR1 LNHDA and CDR2 SQIVND (reference sequence). With V trimmed by 3 bases and J by 10 bases, 11 bases remained unmatched. The CDR3 covers 16 residues. CDR3 residues: CASSIYLGQGDSPLHF. CDR3 in DNA: TGTGCCAGTAGTATTTACCTCGGACAGGGCGACTCACCCCTCCACTTT.

V and J are TRBV19 and TRBJ2-5; TRBD2 is a possible D gene (5 bases). V lost 4 bases and J lost 4, with 13 bases in between. In germline, CDR1 is LNHDA, CDR2 SQIVND (reference sequence). The CDR3 covers 14 residues. CDR3 nucleotide sequence: TGTGCCAGTAGTAGTGGCGGTGGGAGAGAGACCCAGTACTTC. It codes for CASSSGGGRETQYF.

This sequence joins TRBV19 and TRBJ2-3; 9 bases line up with TRBD1. CDR1 and CDR2 (germline): LNHDA, SQIVND (reference sequence). The CDR3 runs to 15 residues. V lost 5 bases and J lost 8; bases outside the gene matches: 11. The CDR3 coding sequence is TGTGCCAGTAGTCTGGGGACAGGGCGGCGTGGTACGCAGTATTTT. Encoded protein: CASSLGTGRRGTQYF.

J is TRBJ2-5 and V is TRBV19, with a tentative D call TRBD2 (6 bases). The CDR3 sequence is 14 residues long. Germline lookup yields CDR1 LNHDA and CDR2 SQIVND (reference sequence). V was shortened by 5 bases and J by 7 bases, with 17 bases between the two germline ends. Written as DNA, the CDR3 is TGTGCCAGTAGTCCCCGAGGAGGGAGGAGGACCCAGTACTTC. Protein: CASSPRGGRRTQYF. Together with reference TRBV19 and TRBJ2-5, the CDR3 gives the full variable domain: DGGITQSPKYLFRKEGQNVTLSCEQNLNHDAMYWYRQDPGQGLRLIYYSQIVNDFQKGDIAEGYSVSREKKESFPLTVTSAQKNPTAFYLCASSPRGGRRTQYFGPGTRLLVL.

The V gene is TRBV29-1, the J gene TRBJ2-3, with 9 bases that match TRBD2. The germline CDR1 and CDR2 sequences are SQVTM and ANQGSEA. The CDR3 extends over 13 amino acids. The junction had 3 bases not matched to a gene; V was cut back by 5 bases and J by 3 bases. CDR3 loop: CSVISGRTDTQYF. In nucleotides, the CDR3 is TGCAGCGTTATTAGCGGGAGAACAGATACGCAGTATTTT.

The CDR3 loop is CASSGTGTGLMNTEAFF. CDR3 DNA: TGTGCCAGCAGCGGAACCGGGACAGGACTTATGAACACTGAAGCTTTCTTT. The J gene is TRBJ1-1, the V gene TRBV5-4; 8 positions match TRBD1. The junction had 11 bases not matched to a gene; V was cut back by 4 bases and J by 0 bases. The length of the CDR3 is 17 residues. Looked up from germline, CDR1 is SGHNT and CDR2 is YYREEE (reference sequence).

The chain combines TRBV5-1 with TRBJ2-7, with 8 bases identical to TRBD1. Losses at the gene ends were 2 bases for V and 3 bases for J; bases not matched to a gene: 7. The CDR3 covers 15 residues. Germline CDR1 reads SGHRS; CDR2 reads YFSETQ. The CDR3 nucleotides read TGCGCCAGCAGCTTTCAAGGGACAGGTTTCTACGAGCAGTACTTC. Translation: CASSFQGTGFYEQYF.

This clone appeared once. The rearrangement links TRBV3-1 (or the pseudogene TRBV3-2) to TRBJ1-5; weak D call: TRBD1 (6 bases). Germline CDR1 LGHDT, CDR2 YNNKEL (reference sequence). This CDR3 spans 15 amino acids. V lost 4 bases to trimming and J lost 2 bases, with 12 bases between them. DNA for the CDR3: TGTGCCAGCAGCCGAACAGGGTACGGCAATCAGCCCCAGCATTTT. Residues: CASSRTGYGNQPQHF.

This rearrangement joins TRBV27 to TRBJ2-7, with D possibly being TRBD1 (6 bases). The germline V gene has CDR1 MNHEY and CDR2 SMNVEV (reference sequence). Trimming took off 2 bases at V and 4 bases at J, with 15 bases between the two ends. The CDR3 totals 15 residues. The CDR3 coding sequence is TGTGCCAGCAGTTTAGGGACACTGAAATTTTACGAGCAGTACTTC. It translates to CASSLGTLKFYEQYF.

This clone was counted only a few times. V and J are TRBV6-6 and TRBJ2-2; D gene ambiguous. Germline CDR1 reads MNHNY; CDR2 reads SVGAGI (reference sequence). CDR3 length equals 14 residues. The V gene lost 9 bases and the J gene lost 1 base, with 12 bases spanning the gap. This CDR3 reads CASQNYRNTGELFF. The CDR3 coding sequence is TGTGCCAGTCAGAATTACAGGAACACCGGGGAGCTGTTTTTT.

V and J are TRBV18 and TRBJ2-2; 7 bases agree with TRBD1. The CDR3 covers 13 residues. V was pared by 4 bases and J by 5 bases, with 1 base of the junction left unmatched. Germline V gene lookup returns CDR1 KGHSH and CDR2 LQKENI. The chain's CDR3 is CASSLTGTGELFF. The CDR3 DNA reads as TGTGCCAGCTCACTGACAGGGACCGGGGAGCTGTTTTTT.

The CDR3 sequence: CAWSALRGLGEKLFF. CDR3 nucleotides: TGTGCCTGGAGTGCCCTCAGGGGTCTCGGTGAAAAACTGTTTTTT. The V call is TRBV30, the J call TRBJ1-4; a weak D match, TRBD1 (6 bases). This CDR3 contains 15 residues. V lost 1 base to trimming and J lost 7 bases, with 16 bases between them. Germline V lookup: CDR1 GTSNPN, CDR2 SVGIG (reference sequence). The full variable domain, with the rest looked up from reference TRBV30 and TRBJ1-4, is SQTIHQWPATLVQPVGSPLSLECTVEGTSNPNLYWYRQAAGRGLQLLFYSVGIGQISSEVPQNLSASRPQDRQFILSSKKLLLSDSGFYLCAWSALRGLGEKLFFGSGTQLSVL.

The rearrangement links TRBV7-3 to TRBJ2-7, with 7 bases identical to TRBD2. Germline CDR1 is SGHTA and CDR2 is FQGTGA. The junction had 4 bases not matched to a gene; V was cut back by 6 bases and J by 2 bases. The CDR3 spans 13 residues. DNA for the CDR3: TGTGCCAGCAGAGCAAGCGGGACCTACGAGCAGTACTTC. It yields the protein CASRASGTYEQYF. Complete variable domain (other parts from reference TRBV7-3 and TRBJ2-7): GAGVSQTPSNKVTEKGKYVELRCDPISGHTALYWYRQSLGQGPEFLIYFQGTGAADDSGLPNDRFFAVRPEGSVSTLKIQRTERGDSAVYLCASRASGTYEQYFGPGTRLTVT.

In nucleotides, the CDR3 is TGTGCCAGCAGCGTAGGGCTAGCGGGAGGGCCGAACACCGGGGAGCTGTTTTTT. Translating gives CASSVGLAGGPNTGELFF. V and J are TRBV9 and TRBJ2-2, with 12 bases that match TRBD2. CDR1 SGDLS and CDR2 YYNGEE come from the germline V gene. V shed 0 bases, J shed 0 bases, and the junction held 3 bases outside the gene matches. The CDR3 has 18 amino acids.

For this clone: One junction end does not reproduce the germline sequence, and a read error may be involved. V is TRBV7-6 and J is TRBJ2-1, with 7 bases lining up with TRBD2. Germline CDR1 SGHVS, CDR2 FNYEAQ. CDR3 size: 13 residues. In DNA, the CDR3 is TGTGCCAGCAGCTTAGAGGCGGGGGTCAGCCTGATCTTC. This translates into CASSLEAGVSLIF.

J is TRBJ2-5 and V is TRBV24-1; the match to TRBD2 covers 14 bases. Germline V gene sequence: CDR1 KGHDR, CDR2 SFDVKD. The junction had 3 bases not matched to a gene; V was cut back by 7 bases and J by 0 bases. There are 16 residues in the CDR3. CDR3 nucleotide sequence: TGTGCCACCAGAGGGACTAGCGGGGGCGACCAAGAGACCCAGTACTTC. This translates into CATRGTSGGDQETQYF.

The chain combines TRBV19 with TRBJ1-6, with D perhaps matching TRBD1 (5 bases). The CDR3 has 14 amino acids. Trimming stripped 7 bases from V and 8 bases from J, with 15 bases between. Germline lookup yields CDR1 LNHDA and CDR2 SQIVND (reference sequence). CDR3 sequence: CASTIRQLDSPLHF. CDR3 DNA sequence: TGTGCCAGTACCATCCGACAGCTCGATTCACCCCTCCACTTT.

J is TRBJ1-1 and V is TRBV9; TRBD1 matches 10 bases. Germline-derived CDR1 and CDR2 are SGDLS and YYNGEE. Unmatched junction bases numbered 1, after V lost 0 bases and J lost 8 bases. The CDR3 runs to 13 residues. For the CDR3, the DNA is TGTGCCAGCAGCGTAGTGGACAGGGGGGAAGCTTTCTTT. Its protein is CASSVVDRGEAFF.

This sequence joins TRBV12-5 and TRBJ2-1, with TRBD2 identical over 8 bases. Germline V gene data show CDR1 as LGHNT and CDR2 as FRNRAP. J was trimmed by 7 bases and V by 6 bases; bases with no gene match: 11. The CDR3 has 15 residues. CDR3 loop: CASGREGGRENEQFF. In nucleotides, the CDR3 is TGTGCTAGTGGCCGGGAGGGCGGACGCGAGAATGAGCAGTTCTTC.

This clone was seen a single time. The chain recombines TRBV9 with TRBJ2-3, with TRBD2 identical over 10 bases. The CDR3 extends over 16 amino acids. Trimming took 4 bases from V and 1 from J; bases not matched to a gene: 6. Germline-derived CDR1 and CDR2 are SGDLS and YYNGEE. CDR3 protein: CASSTSGAPGTDTQYF. CDR3 in DNA: TGTGCCAGCAGCACTAGCGGGGCCCCCGGCACAGATACGCAGTATTTT.

The chain combines TRBV10-2 with TRBJ1-1, with TRBD1 identical over 7 bases. V was clipped by 3 bases and J by 5 bases; unmatched bases: 9. The CDR3 is 15 amino acids. Germline V gene data show CDR1 as WSHSY and CDR2 as SAAADI. This CDR3 is CASSEIGRDRTEAFF. The CDR3 DNA reads as TGCGCCAGCAGTGAAATCGGGCGGGACAGAACTGAAGCTTTCTTT.

This sequence joins TRBV6-6 and TRBJ1-6; a weak D match, TRBD1 (5 bases). V was cut by 5 bases and J by 9 bases, with 14 bases left in between. Germline values: CDR1 MNHNY, CDR2 SVGAGI (reference sequence). The CDR3 loop spans 14 amino acids. CDR3 protein: CASSGTSMGSPLHF. Here the CDR3 DNA reads TGTGCCAGCAGTGGGACTTCTATGGGTTCACCCCTCCACTTT.

The V gene is TRBV30, the J gene TRBJ1-2, with a tentative D call TRBD1 (5 bases). The CDR3 sequence is 11 residues long. V was trimmed by 4 bases and J by 8 bases, leaving 11 bases between them. Germline-derived CDR1 and CDR2 are GTSNPN and SVGIG (reference sequence). CDR3 sequence reads: CAWTGGEGYTF. The CDR3 DNA reads as TGTGCCTGGACGGGGGGTGAGGGCTACACCTTC.

This chain connects TRBV9 to TRBJ2-1; TRBD2 agrees at 7 bases. The V gene's germline CDR1 is SGDLS and CDR2 YYNGEE. The J segment lost 4 bases and the V segment lost 0 bases, leaving 4 bases of the junction unmatched. The CDR3 contains 15 residues. The CDR3 DNA is TGTGCCAGCAGCGTAGTAGCTAGCGGTTACAATGAGCAGTTCTTC. Protein product: CASSVVASGYNEQFF.

The chain is built from TRBV5-1 and TRBJ1-6; 9 bases match TRBD1. V trimming: 3 bases; J trimming: 8 bases; junction bases outside the gene matches: 12. CDR3 length equals 17 residues. Per the germline V gene, CDR1 is SGHRS and CDR2 is YFSETQ. CDR3 loop: CASSWRQGEGYYSPLHF. The CDR3 bases are TGCGCCAGCAGCTGGAGACAGGGGGAAGGTTATTATTCACCCCTCCACTTT.

The chain recombines TRBV27 with TRBJ1-1, with no clear D. The CDR3 sequence is 13 residues long. The germline V gene has CDR1 MNHEY and CDR2 SMNVEV (reference sequence). The V gene lost 8 bases and the J gene lost 7 bases, with 17 bases spanning the gap. CDR3 nucleotide sequence: TGTGCCAGCTTCGATGGCGGGGTAGGTGAAGCTTTCTTT. As protein: CASFDGGVGEAFF.